The following is a T cell receptor (beta chain) sequence with its context. This entry belongs to a study of blood T cell repertoires in COVID-19. Per germline, CDR1 SGHDT and CDR2 YYEEEE. The CDR3 is made up of 15 amino acids. V lost 0 bases and J 2 bases, leaving 8 bases between the germline ends. TCRdb keeps only in-frame clones here, not all; method: immunoSEQ multiplex PCR. The data contain about 77,000 clones, 70% to 90% of them singletons. The receptor's source is a woman of 80 years or more with acute or convalescent COVID-19. The sequenced material came from peripheral blood. The rearrangement joins TRBV5-6 to TRBJ2-2; D may be TRBD1 (5 bases). The CDR3 loop reads CASSLVQGNTGELFF. DNA of the CDR3: TGTGCCAGCAGCTTGGTCCAGGGCAACACCGGGGAGCTGTTTTTT.